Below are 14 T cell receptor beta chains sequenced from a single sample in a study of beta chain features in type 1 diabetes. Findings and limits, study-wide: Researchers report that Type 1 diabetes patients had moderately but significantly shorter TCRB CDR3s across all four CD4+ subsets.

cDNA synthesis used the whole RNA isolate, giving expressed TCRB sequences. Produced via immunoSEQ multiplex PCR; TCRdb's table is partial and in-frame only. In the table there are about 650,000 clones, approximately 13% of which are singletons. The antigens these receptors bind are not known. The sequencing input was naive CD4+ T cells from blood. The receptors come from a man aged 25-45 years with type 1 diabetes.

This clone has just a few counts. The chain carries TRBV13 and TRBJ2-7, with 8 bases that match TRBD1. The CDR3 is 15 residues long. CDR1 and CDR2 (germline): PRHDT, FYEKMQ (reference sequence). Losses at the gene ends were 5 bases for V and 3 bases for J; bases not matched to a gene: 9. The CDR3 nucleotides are TGTGCCAGCAGCAAAATCCCGGGACAGGACTACGAGCAGTACTTC. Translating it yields CASSKIPGQDYEQYF.

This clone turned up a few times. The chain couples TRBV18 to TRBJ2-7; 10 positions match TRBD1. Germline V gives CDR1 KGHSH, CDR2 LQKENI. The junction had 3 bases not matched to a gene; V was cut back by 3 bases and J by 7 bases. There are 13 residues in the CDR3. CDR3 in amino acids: CASSPGTGEEQYF. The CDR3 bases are TGTGCCAGCTCACCCGGGACAGGGGAGGAGCAGTACTTC. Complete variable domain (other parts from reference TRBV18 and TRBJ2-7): NAGVMQNPRHLVRRRGQEARLRCSPMKGHSHVYWYRQLPEEGLKFMVYLQKENIIDESGMPKERFSAEFPKEGPSILRIQQVVRGDSAAYFCASSPGTGEEQYFGPGTRLTVT.

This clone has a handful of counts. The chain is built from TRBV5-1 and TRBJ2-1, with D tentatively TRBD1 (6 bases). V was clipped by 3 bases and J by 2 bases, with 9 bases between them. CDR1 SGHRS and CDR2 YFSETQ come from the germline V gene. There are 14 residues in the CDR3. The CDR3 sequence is CASSSGQTYNEQFF. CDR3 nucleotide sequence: TGCGCCAGCAGCTCGGGACAAACCTACAATGAGCAGTTCTTC. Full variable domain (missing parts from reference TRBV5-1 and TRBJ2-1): KAGVTQTPRYLIKTRGQQVTLSCSPISGHRSVSWYQQTPGQGLQFLFEYFSETQRNKGNFPGRFSGRQFSNSRSEMNVSTLELGDSALYLCASSSGQTYNEQFFGPGTRLTVL.

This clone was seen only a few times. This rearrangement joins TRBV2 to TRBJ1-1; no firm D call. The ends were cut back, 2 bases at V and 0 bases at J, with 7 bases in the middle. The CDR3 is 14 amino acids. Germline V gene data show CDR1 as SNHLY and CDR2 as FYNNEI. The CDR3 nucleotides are TGTGCCAGCAGTGAAACATTTATGAACACTGAAGCTTTCTTT. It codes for CASSETFMNTEAFF. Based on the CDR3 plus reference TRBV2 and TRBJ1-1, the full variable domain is EPEVTQTPSHQVTQMGQEVILRCVPISNHLYFYWYRQILGQKVEFLVSFYNNEISEKSEIFDDQFSVERPDGSNFTLKIRSTKLEDSAMYFCASSETFMNTEAFFGQGTRLTVV.

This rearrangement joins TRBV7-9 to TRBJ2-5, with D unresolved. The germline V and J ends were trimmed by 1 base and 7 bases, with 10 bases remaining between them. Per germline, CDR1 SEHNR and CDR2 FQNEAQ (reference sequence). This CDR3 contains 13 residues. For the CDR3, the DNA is TGTGCCAGCAGCTTAGAACTGACGGGGACCCAGTACTTC. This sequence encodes CASSLELTGTQYF.

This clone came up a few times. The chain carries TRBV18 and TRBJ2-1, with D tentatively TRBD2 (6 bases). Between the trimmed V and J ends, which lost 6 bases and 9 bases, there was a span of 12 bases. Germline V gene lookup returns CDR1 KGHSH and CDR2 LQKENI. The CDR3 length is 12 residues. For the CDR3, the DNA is TGTGCCAGCTCCCGGTTGGGAGGTGAGCAGTTCTTC. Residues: CASSRLGGEQFF.

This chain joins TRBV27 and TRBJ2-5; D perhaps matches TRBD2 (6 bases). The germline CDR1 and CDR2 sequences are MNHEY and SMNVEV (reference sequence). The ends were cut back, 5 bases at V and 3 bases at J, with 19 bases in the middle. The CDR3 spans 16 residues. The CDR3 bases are TGTGCCAGCAGTCTCTCGGGGGACCCCTACAAAGAGACCCAGTACTTC. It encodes CASSLSGDPYKETQYF.

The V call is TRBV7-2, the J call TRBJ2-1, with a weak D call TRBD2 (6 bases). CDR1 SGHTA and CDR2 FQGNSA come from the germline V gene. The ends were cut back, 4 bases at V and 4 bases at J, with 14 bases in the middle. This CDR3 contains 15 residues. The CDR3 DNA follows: TGTGCCAGCAGCTCGGGACTGGATACGTACAATGAGCAGTTCTTC. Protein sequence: CASSSGLDTYNEQFF.

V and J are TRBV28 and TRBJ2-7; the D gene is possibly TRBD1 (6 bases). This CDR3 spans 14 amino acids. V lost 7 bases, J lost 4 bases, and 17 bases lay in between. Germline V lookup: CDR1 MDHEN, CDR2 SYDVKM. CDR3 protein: CASTKGQITYEQYF. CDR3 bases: TGTGCCAGCACAAAAGGACAGATCACGTACGAGCAGTACTTC.

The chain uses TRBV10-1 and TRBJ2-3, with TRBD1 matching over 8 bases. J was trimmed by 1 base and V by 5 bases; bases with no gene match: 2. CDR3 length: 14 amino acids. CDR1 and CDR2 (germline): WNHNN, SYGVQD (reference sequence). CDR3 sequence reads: CASSMGQGTDTQYF. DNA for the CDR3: TGCGCCAGCAGTATGGGACAGGGCACAGATACGCAGTATTTT.

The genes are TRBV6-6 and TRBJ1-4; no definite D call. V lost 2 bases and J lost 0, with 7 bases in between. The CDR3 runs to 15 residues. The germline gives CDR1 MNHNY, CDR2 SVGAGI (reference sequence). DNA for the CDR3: TGTGCCAGCAGTTACCGGGGAGCAACTAATGAAAAACTGTTTTTT. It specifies CASSYRGATNEKLFF.

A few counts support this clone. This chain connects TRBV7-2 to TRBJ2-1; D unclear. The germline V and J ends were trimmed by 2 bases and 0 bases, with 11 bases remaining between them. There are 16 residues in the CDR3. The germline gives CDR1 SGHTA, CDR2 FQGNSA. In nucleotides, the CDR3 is TGTGCCAGCAGCTTACAGACGGCTAGCTCCTACAATGAGCAGTTCTTC. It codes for CASSLQTASSYNEQFF.

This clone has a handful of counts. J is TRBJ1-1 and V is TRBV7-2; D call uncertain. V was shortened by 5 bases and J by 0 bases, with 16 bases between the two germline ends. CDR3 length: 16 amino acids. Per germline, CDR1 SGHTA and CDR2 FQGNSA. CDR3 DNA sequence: TGTGCCAGCAGCCTAGAAAAAATTACCGTGAACACTGAAGCTTTCTTT. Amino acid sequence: CASSLEKITVNTEAFF.

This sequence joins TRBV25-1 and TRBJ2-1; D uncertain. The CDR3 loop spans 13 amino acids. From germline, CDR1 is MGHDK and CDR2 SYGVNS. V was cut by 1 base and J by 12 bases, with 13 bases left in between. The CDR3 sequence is CASSESVGEVQFF. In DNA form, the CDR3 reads TGTGCCAGCAGTGAATCAGTTGGAGAGGTGCAGTTCTTC.